This TCR beta chain is from a study of radiotherapy plus CTLA-4 blockade in lung cancer. Study at large: Overall, 15% to 20% of patients showed an objective response, while approximately 28% attained disease control.

Regarding this clone: What it recognizes is unknown.

This CDR3 region has 15 residues. V lost 0 bases, J lost 7 bases, and 15 bases lay in between. Germline CDR1 and CDR2: SGDLS and YYNGEE. The study's findings and limits: In blood, early T cell clone dynamics reportedly predicted response best, together with interferon-beta. Tumor-origin TCR clones grew in blood after radiotherapy plus ipilimumab.

Chemo-refractory metastatic non-small-cell lung cancer patients were treated with focal radiation plus CTLA-4 blockade with ipilimumab. Method: immunoSEQ multiplex PCR; TCRdb's copy keeps in-frame clones and lacks some. The repertoire holds around 110,000 clones, with 90% as singletons. The J gene is TRBJ2-3, the V gene TRBV9; perhaps TRBD2 as D (6 bases). The source material was peripheral blood, sampled from a patient treated with radiotherapy plus ipilimumab. This sequence originates from a human donor with non-small cell lung cancer that progressed on radiotherapy plus ipilimumab. The CDR3 bases are TGTGCCAGCAGCGTAGGATGGGGAGGAGCTAATACGCAGTATTTT. It encodes CASSVGWGGANTQYF.